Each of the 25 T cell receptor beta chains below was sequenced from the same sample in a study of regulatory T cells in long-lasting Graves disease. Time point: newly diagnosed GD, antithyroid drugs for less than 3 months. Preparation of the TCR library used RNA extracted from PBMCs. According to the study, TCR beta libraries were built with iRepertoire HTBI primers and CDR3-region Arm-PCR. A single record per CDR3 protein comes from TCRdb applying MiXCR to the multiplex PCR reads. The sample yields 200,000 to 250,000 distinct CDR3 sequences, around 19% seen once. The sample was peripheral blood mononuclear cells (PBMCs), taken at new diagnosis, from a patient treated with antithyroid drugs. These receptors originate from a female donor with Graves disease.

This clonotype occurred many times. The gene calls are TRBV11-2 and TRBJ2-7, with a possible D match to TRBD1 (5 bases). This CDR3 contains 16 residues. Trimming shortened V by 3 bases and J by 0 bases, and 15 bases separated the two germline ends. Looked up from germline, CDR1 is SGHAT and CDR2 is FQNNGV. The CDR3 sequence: CASSFYLRASSYEQYF. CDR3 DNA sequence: TGTGCCAGCAGCTTTTATCTCAGGGCTAGCTCCTACGAGCAGTACTTC.

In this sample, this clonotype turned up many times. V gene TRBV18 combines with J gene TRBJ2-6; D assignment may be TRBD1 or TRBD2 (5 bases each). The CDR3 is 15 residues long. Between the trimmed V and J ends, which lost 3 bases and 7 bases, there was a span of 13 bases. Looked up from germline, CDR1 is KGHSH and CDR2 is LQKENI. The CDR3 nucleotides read TGTGCCAGCTCACCCTCGAGGGGTATAGCCAACGTCCTGACTTTC. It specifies CASSPSRGIANVLTF.

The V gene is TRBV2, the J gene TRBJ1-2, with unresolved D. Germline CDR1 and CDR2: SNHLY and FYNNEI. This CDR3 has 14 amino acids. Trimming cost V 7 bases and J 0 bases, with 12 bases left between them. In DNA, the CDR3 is TGTGCCAGCACAAGTACCGGGGCTAACTATGGCTACACCTTC. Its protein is CASTSTGANYGYTF.

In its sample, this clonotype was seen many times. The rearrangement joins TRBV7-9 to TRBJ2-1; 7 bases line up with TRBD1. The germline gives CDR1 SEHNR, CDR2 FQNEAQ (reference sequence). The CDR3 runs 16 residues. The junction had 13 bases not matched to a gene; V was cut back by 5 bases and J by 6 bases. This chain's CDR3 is CASSTLTGSPTNEQFF. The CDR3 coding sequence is TGTGCCAGCAGCACCTTGACAGGGTCCCCAACCAATGAGCAGTTCTTC.

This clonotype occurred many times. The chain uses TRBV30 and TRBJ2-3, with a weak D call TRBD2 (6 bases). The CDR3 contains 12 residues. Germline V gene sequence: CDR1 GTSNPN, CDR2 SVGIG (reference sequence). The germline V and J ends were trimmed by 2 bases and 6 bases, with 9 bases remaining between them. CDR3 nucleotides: TGTGCCTGGAGTAGTGGGGGGGATACGCAGTATTTT. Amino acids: CAWSSGGDTQYF.

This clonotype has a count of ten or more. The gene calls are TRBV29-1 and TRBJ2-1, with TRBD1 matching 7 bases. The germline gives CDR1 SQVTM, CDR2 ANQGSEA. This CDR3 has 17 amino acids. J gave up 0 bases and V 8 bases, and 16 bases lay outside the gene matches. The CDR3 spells CSTRQGHVQSSYNEQFF. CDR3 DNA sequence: TGCAGCACCAGACAGGGTCATGTACAGAGCTCCTACAATGAGCAGTTCTTC.

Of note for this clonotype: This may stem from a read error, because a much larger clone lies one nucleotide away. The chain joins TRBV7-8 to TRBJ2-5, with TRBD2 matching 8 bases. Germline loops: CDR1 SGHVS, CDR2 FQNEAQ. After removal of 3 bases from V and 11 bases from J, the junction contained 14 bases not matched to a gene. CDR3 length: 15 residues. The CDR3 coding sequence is TGTGCCAGCAGCTTCCCGGGACTAGTTTCGGATGAGCAGTACTTC. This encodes CASSFPGLVSDEQYF.

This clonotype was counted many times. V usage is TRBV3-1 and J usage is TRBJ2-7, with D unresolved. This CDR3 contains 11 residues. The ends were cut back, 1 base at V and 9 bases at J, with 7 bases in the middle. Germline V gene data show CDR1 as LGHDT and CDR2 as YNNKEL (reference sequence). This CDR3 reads CASSQGSLQYF. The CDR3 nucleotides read TGTGCCAGCAGCCAAGGGTCATTGCAGTACTTC.

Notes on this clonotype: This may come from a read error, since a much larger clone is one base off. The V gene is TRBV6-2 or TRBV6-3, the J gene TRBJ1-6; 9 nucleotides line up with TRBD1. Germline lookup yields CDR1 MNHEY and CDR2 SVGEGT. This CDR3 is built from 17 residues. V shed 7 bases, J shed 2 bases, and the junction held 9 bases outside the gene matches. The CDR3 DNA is TGTGCCAGCAAACACACCACAGGGGGCCCCTATAATTCACCCCTCCACTTT. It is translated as CASKHTTGGPYNSPLHF.

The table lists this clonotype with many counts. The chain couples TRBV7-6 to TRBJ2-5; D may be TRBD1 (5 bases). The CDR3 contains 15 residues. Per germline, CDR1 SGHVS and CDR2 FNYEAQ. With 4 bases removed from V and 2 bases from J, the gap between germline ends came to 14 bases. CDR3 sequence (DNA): TGTGCCAGCAGCTCCCTCCATGGGGCTCAAGAGACCCAGTACTTC. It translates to CASSSLHGAQETQYF.

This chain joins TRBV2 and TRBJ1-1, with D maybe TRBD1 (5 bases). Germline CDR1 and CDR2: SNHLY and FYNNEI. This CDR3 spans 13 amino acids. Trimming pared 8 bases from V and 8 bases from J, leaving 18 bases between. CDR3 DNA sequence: TGTGCCAGCGAGGGACGGCGAAACCTAGAAGCTTTCTTT. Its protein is CASEGRRNLEAFF. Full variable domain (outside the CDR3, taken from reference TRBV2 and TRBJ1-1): EPEVTQTPSHQVTQMGQEVILRCVPISNHLYFYWYRQILGQKVEFLVSFYNNEISEKSEIFDDQFSVERPDGSNFTLKIRSTKLEDSAMYFCASEGRRNLEAFFGQGTRLTVV.

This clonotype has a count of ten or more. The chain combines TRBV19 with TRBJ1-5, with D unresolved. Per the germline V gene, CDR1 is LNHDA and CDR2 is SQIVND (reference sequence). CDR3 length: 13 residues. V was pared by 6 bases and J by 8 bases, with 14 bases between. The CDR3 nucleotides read TGTGCCAGTAGCCCATTGGCGGGAAAGCCCCAGCATTTT. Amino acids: CASSPLAGKPQHF.

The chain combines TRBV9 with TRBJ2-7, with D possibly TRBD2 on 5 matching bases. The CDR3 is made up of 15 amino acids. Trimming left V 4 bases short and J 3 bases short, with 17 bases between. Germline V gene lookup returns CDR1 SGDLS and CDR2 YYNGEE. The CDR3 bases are TGTGCCAGCAGCCCAGAGGGCTATACCGGCTACGAGCAGTACTTC. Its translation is CASSPEGYTGYEQYF.

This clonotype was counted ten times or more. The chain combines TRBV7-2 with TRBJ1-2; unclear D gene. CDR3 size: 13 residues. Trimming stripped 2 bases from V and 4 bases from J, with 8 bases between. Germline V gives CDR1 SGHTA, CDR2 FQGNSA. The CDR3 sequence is CASSLYSPYGYTF. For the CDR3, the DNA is TGTGCCAGCAGCTTATACAGCCCCTATGGCTACACCTTC.

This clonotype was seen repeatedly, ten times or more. CDR3 DNA: TGTGCCAGCAGCTTGCTGGTAGGGATGATCGGCAATGAGCAGTTCTTC. Encoded protein: CASSLLVGMIGNEQFF. This chain uses TRBV5-5 with TRBJ2-1; no clear D. From germline, CDR1 is SGHKS and CDR2 YYEKEE (reference sequence). V was shortened by 1 base and J by 6 bases, with 17 bases between the two germline ends. CDR3 length equals 16 residues.

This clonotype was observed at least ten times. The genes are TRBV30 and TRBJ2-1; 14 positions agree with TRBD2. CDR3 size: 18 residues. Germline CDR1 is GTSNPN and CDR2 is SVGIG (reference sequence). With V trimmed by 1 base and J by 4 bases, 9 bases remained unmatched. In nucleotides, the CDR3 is TGTGCCTGGAGTGGGACTAGCGGGAGGAATTTTGGGTACAATGAGCAGTTCTTC. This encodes CAWSGTSGRNFGYNEQFF.

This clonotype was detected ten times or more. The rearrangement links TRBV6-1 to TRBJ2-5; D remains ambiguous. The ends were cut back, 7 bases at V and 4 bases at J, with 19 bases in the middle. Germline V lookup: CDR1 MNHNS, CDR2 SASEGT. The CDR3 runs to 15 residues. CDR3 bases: TGTGCCAGCACCTCGGTGCAGGCTTGGAGAGAGACCCAGTACTTC. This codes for CASTSVQAWRETQYF.

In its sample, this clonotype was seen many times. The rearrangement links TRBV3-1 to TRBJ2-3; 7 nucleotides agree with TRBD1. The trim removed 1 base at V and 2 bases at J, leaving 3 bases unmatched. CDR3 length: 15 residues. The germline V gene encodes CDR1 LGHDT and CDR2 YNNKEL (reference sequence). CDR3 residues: CASSQAGTDTDTQYF. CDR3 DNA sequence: TGTGCCAGCAGCCAAGCCGGGACAGACACAGATACGCAGTATTTT.

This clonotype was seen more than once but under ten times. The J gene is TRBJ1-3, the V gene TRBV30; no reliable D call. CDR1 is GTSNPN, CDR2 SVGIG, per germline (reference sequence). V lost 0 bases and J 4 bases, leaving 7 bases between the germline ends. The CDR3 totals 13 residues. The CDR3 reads CAWSVQGGNTIYF. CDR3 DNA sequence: TGTGCCTGGAGTGTACAAGGGGGAAACACCATATATTTT.

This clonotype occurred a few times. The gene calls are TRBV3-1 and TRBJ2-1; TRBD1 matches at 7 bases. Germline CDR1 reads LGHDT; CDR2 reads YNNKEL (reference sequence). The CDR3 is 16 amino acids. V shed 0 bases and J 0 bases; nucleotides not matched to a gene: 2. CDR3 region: CASSQDAGGSYNEQFF. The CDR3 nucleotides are TGTGCCAGCAGCCAAGACGCAGGGGGCTCCTACAATGAGCAGTTCTTC.

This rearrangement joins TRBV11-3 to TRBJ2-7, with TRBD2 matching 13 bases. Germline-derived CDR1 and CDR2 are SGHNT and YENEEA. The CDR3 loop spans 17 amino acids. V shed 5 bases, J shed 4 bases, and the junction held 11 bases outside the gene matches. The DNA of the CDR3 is TGTGCCAGCAGCACAAGTACTAGCGGGAGGGCCGGGTACGAGCAGTACTTC. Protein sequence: CASSTSTSGRAGYEQYF.

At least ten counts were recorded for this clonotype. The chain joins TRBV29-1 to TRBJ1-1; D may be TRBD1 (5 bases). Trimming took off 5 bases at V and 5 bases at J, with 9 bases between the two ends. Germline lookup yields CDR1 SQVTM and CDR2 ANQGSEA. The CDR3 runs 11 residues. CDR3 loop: CSVSTATEAFF. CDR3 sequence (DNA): TGCAGCGTTTCGACAGCAACTGAAGCTTTCTTT.

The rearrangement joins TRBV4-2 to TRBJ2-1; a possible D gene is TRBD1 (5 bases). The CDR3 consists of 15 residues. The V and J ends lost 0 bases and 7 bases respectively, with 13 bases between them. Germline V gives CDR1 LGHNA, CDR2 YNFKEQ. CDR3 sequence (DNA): TGTGCCAGCAGCCAAGATTCAAGGGGCTGGAATGAGCAGTTCTTC. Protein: CASSQDSRGWNEQFF.

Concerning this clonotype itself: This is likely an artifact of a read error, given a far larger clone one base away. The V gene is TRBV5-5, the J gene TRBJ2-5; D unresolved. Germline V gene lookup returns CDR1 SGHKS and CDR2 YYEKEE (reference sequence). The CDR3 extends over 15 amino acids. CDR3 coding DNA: TGCGCCAGCAGCTTGGCCGGCTACGTAACGGAGACCCAGTACTTC. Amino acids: CASSLAGYVTETQYF.

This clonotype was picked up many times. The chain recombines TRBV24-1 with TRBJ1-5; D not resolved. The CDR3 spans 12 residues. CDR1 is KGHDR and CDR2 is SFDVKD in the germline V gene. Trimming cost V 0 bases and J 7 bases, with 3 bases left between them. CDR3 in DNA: TGTGCCACCAGTGATTTGGGACAGCCCCAGCATTTT. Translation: CATSDLGQPQHF.